The TCR beta chain under discussion was sequenced for a study of blood T cell dynamics during melanoma immunotherapy. Overall study: Patients with metastatic melanoma got pembrolizumab or nivolumab-ipilimumab as first-line care.

CDR3 size: 15 residues. Germline V gene data show CDR1 as SNHLY and CDR2 as FYNNEI. The ends were cut back, 3 bases at V and 0 bases at J, with 9 bases in the middle. Here immunoSEQ multiplex PCR was the method, and the copy in TCRdb shows in-frame clones only, minus some. The top ten hold around 9.1% of the sample, which has roughly 10,000 clones, about 87% seen once. Time point meaning: pre-treatment baseline. Disease control meant complete response, partial response or stable disease at 12 weeks. Patients with prior systemic cancer treatment, concomitant immunosuppressants, or other active malignancies were excluded.

The material was blood, obtained from a patient treated with checkpoint blockade. This clonotype was obtained from a human donor with melanoma. V gene TRBV2 combines with J gene TRBJ2-1; D gene ambiguous. The chain's CDR3 is CASSEMPRSYNEQFF. The CDR3 nucleotides read TGTGCCAGCAGTGAGATGCCCCGCTCCTACAATGAGCAGTTCTTC.